The subject of this entry is one T cell receptor beta chain. What it binds is unknown. The data were obtained in a study of cytomegalovirus exposure and HLA in healthy donors. Study outcomes and limitations: In the 120 validation repertoires, approximately 94% of cluster scores exceeded 0, per a later analysis.

This CDR3 is 16 amino acids long. The germline V gene has CDR1 SGHVS and CDR2 FNYEAQ. V gave up 1 base and J gave up 4 bases; unmatched junction bases: 6. Produced via immunoSEQ multiplex PCR; TCRdb's table is partial and in-frame only. The sample includes under 110,000 clones, about 88% seen only once; the top ten take about 2%. While the first cohort had about 610 subjects, the donors belonged to the separate validation cohort of 120 subjects. This TCR came from a woman aged 18 to 35 in good health and CMV-seropositive. The sample taken for sequencing was PBMCs. V is TRBV7-6 and J is TRBJ1-3, with 8 bases aligning to TRBD1. The CDR3 loop reads CASSLGGWTGGNTIYF. CDR3 coding DNA: TGTGCCAGCAGCTTAGGGGGCTGGACAGGGGGAAACACCATATATTTT.